This T cell receptor beta chain was captured in a study of OX40 agonist ivuxolimab in advanced cancers. Study in general: Subjects had a mean age of around 60 years, with a range of roughly 20 to 79; around 80% were male. One hepatocellular carcinoma and a couple of cutaneous melanoma patients partially responded. Points from the study as a whole: Researchers report that CD8+ T cells had, on average, more expanded clones than CD4+.

Measured with immunoSEQ multiplex PCR; TCRdb has only the in-frame clones, and not every one. The sample has about 20,000 clones, roughly nine tenths seen once; the top ten hold 29%. Exclusion of a patient followed from autoimmune disease history or systemic immunosuppression. About this clone: The antigen is not known.

This TCR was recovered from an adult with an advanced solid tumor such as melanoma, head and neck, liver or kidney cancer. The source material was CD4+ or CD8+ T cells sorted from blood, sampled in a trial of the OX40 agonist ivuxolimab.

This CDR3 reads CASSSYARDGWIEQYF. DNA of the CDR3: TGTGCCAGCAGCTCATACGCCCGGGACGGGTGGATCGAGCAGTACTTC. The chain couples TRBV7-9 to TRBJ2-7; D may be TRBD1 or TRBD2 (5 bases each). The CDR3 loop spans 16 amino acids. Germline V gives CDR1 SEHNR, CDR2 FQNEAQ (reference sequence). Trimming cost V 4 bases and J 6 bases, with 22 bases left between them.